This entry features one TCR beta chain sequence. The data stem from a study of blood T cell repertoires in COVID-19. This CDR3 spans 16 amino acids. CDR1 and CDR2 from the germline V gene are LGHNA and YSLEER. With 2 bases clipped from V and 6 bases from J, the junction kept 6 bases outside the gene matches. Libraries were prepared by immunoSEQ multiplex PCR; TCRdb keeps only in-frame clonotypes and omits some of them. The sample gives more than 200,000 clones, around 90% of which show up once; roughly 1.6% is in the top ten. This sequence was found in a woman aged 50 to 65 who had recovered from COVID-19. Sequenced input: PBMCs or T cells enriched from blood (not recorded which). The rearrangement joins TRBV4-3 to TRBJ2-3; 12 nucleotides match TRBD2. In nucleotides, the CDR3 is TGCGCCAGCAGCCAACGACTAGCGGGAGATGCGGATACGCAGTATTTT. This encodes CASSQRLAGDADTQYF.